One sample yielded the 20 T cell receptor beta chains listed below, sequenced in a study of T-cell reconstitution after alpha-beta-depleted transplantation in children (dated by TCRdb to 2016 to 2017). Preparation of the library involved PCR. The instrument was an Illumina HiSeq 2500. TCR libraries were prepared with molecular barcoding, using unique molecular identifiers to normalize TCRbeta repertoire quantification. The raw public data were reprocessed by TCRdb itself: fastp quality trimming at Q25, MiXCR clonotype calling, in-frame beta chains only. Each CDR3 protein gets just one entry, which takes the most common genes and DNA from the rows behind it. This sample lists about 640,000 distinct CDR3 sequences; around 16% were detected once. The ten largest clonotypes hold about 1.1% of the sample. The sequenced sample was PBMCs from the stem cell graft donor, obtained from the stem cell graft. These receptors came from a human donor who donated a stem cell graft to a child with acute myeloid leukemia.

At least ten counts were recorded for this clonotype. The chain recombines TRBV4-2 with TRBJ1-3; D uncertain. CDR1 is LGHNA, CDR2 YNFKEQ, per germline. The CDR3 length is 16 residues. The V end lost 4 bases, the J end lost 4 bases, and 17 bases lay between the germline ends. The chain's CDR3 is CASSPSPDRTGNTIYF. CDR3 coding DNA: TGTGCCAGCAGCCCCAGTCCTGACCGGACCGGAAACACCATATATTTT.

This clonotype was seen many times. V and J are TRBV20-1 and TRBJ2-5; 8 bases are a match to TRBD1. CDR3 length equals 12 residues. Germline CDR1 and CDR2: DFQATT and SNEGSKA (reference sequence). V shed 7 bases and J 5 bases; nucleotides not matched to a gene: 6. CDR3 coding DNA: TGCAGTGTTGACAGGGGCGGGGAGACCCAGTACTTC. Translation gives CSVDRGGETQYF.

This clonotype was detected many times. The chain couples TRBV6-6 to TRBJ1-2; 10 nucleotides match TRBD1. The V gene end was trimmed by 10 bases and the J gene end by 3 bases; junction bases not matched to a gene: 2. Looked up from germline, CDR1 is MNHNY and CDR2 is SVGAGI (reference sequence). This CDR3 contains 12 residues. The CDR3 sequence: CAIGQGDYGYTF. CDR3 DNA sequence: TGTGCCATCGGACAGGGGGACTATGGCTACACCTTC.

This clonotype was detected many times. J is TRBJ1-6 and V is TRBV20-1; D remains ambiguous. In germline, CDR1 is DFQATT, CDR2 SNEGSKA (reference sequence). The germline V and J ends were trimmed by 3 bases and 0 bases, with 9 bases remaining between them. The CDR3 runs to 15 residues. The CDR3 bases are TGCAGTGCTAGCGTGCTGAGCTCCTATAATTCACCCCTCCACTTT. Its translation is CSASVLSSYNSPLHF.

The J gene is TRBJ1-1, the V gene TRBV7-9; no definite D call. CDR1 and CDR2 from the germline V gene are SEHNR and FQNEAQ (reference sequence). This CDR3 has 15 amino acids. The V and J ends lost 2 bases and 2 bases respectively, with 12 bases between them. The CDR3 region has the DNA TGTGCCAGCAGCTTACCCACCGCGGTTAACACTGAAGCTTTCTTT. This gives the protein CASSLPTAVNTEAFF.

This clonotype was detected ten times or more. The genes are TRBV12-3 or TRBV12-4 and TRBJ1-2; 10 bases line up with TRBD1. Trimming removed 3 bases from V and 7 bases from J; junction bases left unmatched: 2. The CDR3 runs to 13 residues. The CDR3 DNA is TGTGCCAGCAGTTTGGACAGGGGGGCTGGCTACACCTTC. Protein sequence: CASSLDRGAGYTF.

This clonotype came up many times. The J gene is TRBJ2-3, the V gene TRBV6-4, with 9 bases identical to TRBD2. CDR3 length equals 16 residues. Per germline, CDR1 MRHNA and CDR2 SNTAGT. The V gene end was trimmed by 4 bases and the J gene end by 0 bases; junction bases not matched to a gene: 5. The CDR3 DNA sequence: TGTGCCAGCAGTGGACAAGCGGGGGGTAGCACAGATACGCAGTATTTT. Protein product: CASSGQAGGSTDTQYF.

This clonotype showed up many times. The rearrangement joins TRBV20-1 to TRBJ1-6; a weak D match, TRBD1 (5 bases). Germline CDR1 and CDR2: DFQATT and SNEGSKA (reference sequence). This CDR3 is built from 16 residues. Trimming pared 5 bases from V and 0 bases from J, leaving 14 bases between. The CDR3 bases are TGCAGTGCTCCTGGGGGTTGGAGCTCCTATAATTCACCCCTCCACTTT. It yields the protein CSAPGGWSSYNSPLHF.

This clonotype was seen more than once but under ten times. The rearrangement links TRBV27 to TRBJ2-1; D gene unclear. This CDR3 contains 14 residues. Germline V CDR1 and CDR2: MNHEY, SMNVEV (reference sequence). The V and J ends lost 4 bases and 5 bases respectively, with 12 bases between them. The CDR3 nucleotides are TGTGCCAGCAGTTCTCCAGCCCTACACAATGAGCAGTTCTTC. This translates into CASSSPALHNEQFF.

There are a few counts of this clonotype. The V call is TRBV15, the J call TRBJ1-1; D possibly corresponds to TRBD1 (5 bases). Trimming stripped 5 bases from V and 4 bases from J, with 17 bases between. The CDR3 has 15 amino acids. Germline values: CDR1 LNHNV, CDR2 YYDKDF (reference sequence). The chain's CDR3 is CATSFWTGGATEAFF. The CDR3 DNA reads as TGTGCCACCAGCTTCTGGACCGGGGGAGCCACTGAAGCTTTCTTT. Full variable domain (outside the CDR3, taken from reference TRBV15 and TRBJ1-1): DAMVIQNPRYQVTQFGKPVTLSCSQTLNHNVMYWYQQKSSQAPKLLFHYYDKDFNNEADTPDNFQSRRPNTSFCFLDIRSPGLGDTAMYLCATSFWTGGATEAFFGQGTRLTVV.

This clonotype was seen only a few times. The chain uses TRBV7-6 and TRBJ2-4; the D is unclear. In germline, CDR1 is SGHVS, CDR2 FNYEAQ. The V end lost 2 bases, the J end lost 9 bases, and 20 bases lay between the germline ends. The CDR3 is 16 residues long. For the CDR3, the DNA is TGTGCCAGCAGCTTACGGGCCCAATACCTCTGGGGCATTCAGTACTTC. Protein: CASSLRAQYLWGIQYF.

This clonotype was seen many times. The V and J genes are TRBV29-1 and TRBJ2-1; D perhaps matches TRBD2 (6 bases). Between the trimmed V and J ends, which lost 5 bases and 5 bases, there was a span of 25 bases. The germline V gene has CDR1 SQVTM and CDR2 ANQGSEA. CDR3 size: 17 residues. In DNA form, the CDR3 reads TGCAGCGTTACCGGTAGATTGACTAGTCTGAACCACAATGAGCAGTTCTTC. This translates into CSVTGRLTSLNHNEQFF.

This clonotype was seen a handful of times. The chain joins TRBV4-3 to TRBJ1-1; the D is unclear. Germline V CDR1 and CDR2: LGHNA, YSLEER. Trimming pared 1 base from V and 4 bases from J, leaving 13 bases between. CDR3 length: 15 residues. CDR3 DNA: TGCGCCAGCAGCCAAGGCCGGAACATGGGCACTGAAGCTTTCTTT. Translated: CASSQGRNMGTEAFF.

A few counts support this clonotype. The genes are TRBV29-1 and TRBJ2-4, with D unresolved. With 1 base removed from V and 1 base from J, the gap between germline ends came to 5 bases. In germline, CDR1 is SQVTM, CDR2 ANQGSEA. The CDR3 runs to 13 residues. The CDR3 DNA is TGCAGCGTTGAAGGATGGGCCAAAAACATTCAGTACTTC. Protein product: CSVEGWAKNIQYF.

This clonotype showed up many times. The rearrangement uses TRBV7-2 and TRBJ2-1, with D perhaps TRBD1 (6 bases). The germline V and J ends were trimmed by 10 bases and 2 bases, with 18 bases remaining between them. CDR3 length: 15 residues. Germline V gene lookup returns CDR1 SGHTA and CDR2 FQGNSA. CDR3 DNA: TGTGCCACCTCGTTAGGGGGAACTGCCTACAATGAGCAGTTCTTC. It yields the protein CATSLGGTAYNEQFF.

This clonotype showed up many times. The chain has TRBV24-1 and TRBJ2-5; 9 positions agree with TRBD2. The germline V gene has CDR1 KGHDR and CDR2 SFDVKD. This CDR3 spans 16 amino acids. The V gene end was trimmed by 2 bases and the J gene end by 1 base; junction bases not matched to a gene: 4. In DNA form, the CDR3 reads TGTGCCACCAGTGATTCGGCTAGCGGGGTCCAAGAGACCCAGTACTTC. Translation gives CATSDSASGVQETQYF.

This clonotype was detected only a few times. V is TRBV20-1 and J is TRBJ1-5, with D possibly TRBD1 on 5 matching bases. Germline V gene lookup returns CDR1 DFQATT and CDR2 SNEGSKA (reference sequence). V was cut by 1 base and J by 5 bases, with 18 bases left in between. This CDR3 region has 16 residues. CDR3 nucleotide sequence: TGCAGTGCTAGAGGCGAGCAGGGCCCGACCTATCAGCCCCAGCATTTT. Amino acid sequence: CSARGEQGPTYQPQHF.

This clonotype was observed a handful of times. The chain is built from TRBV9 and TRBJ1-6; the match to TRBD1 covers 9 bases. Germline values: CDR1 SGDLS, CDR2 YYNGEE. The CDR3 extends over 14 amino acids. J lost 7 bases, V lost 6 bases, and 5 bases had no gene match. The CDR3 sequence is CASNGGTGNSPLHF. The CDR3 DNA reads TGTGCCAGCAATGGGGGGACAGGGAATTCACCCCTCCACTTT.

This clonotype was observed at least ten times. This sequence joins TRBV12-3 or TRBV12-4 and TRBJ1-1, with 11 bases that match TRBD1. V trimming: 5 bases; J trimming: 7 bases; junction bases outside the gene matches: 3. The CDR3 has 13 amino acids. CDR3: CASSPGQGVEAFF. The CDR3 nucleotides read TGTGCCAGCAGTCCGGGACAGGGGGTTGAAGCTTTCTTT.

This clonotype has only a few counts. The chain is built from TRBV29-1 and TRBJ1-1, with D unclear. This CDR3 is built from 13 residues. Germline V gene lookup returns CDR1 SQVTM and CDR2 ANQGSEA. With 4 bases removed from V and 1 base from J, the gap between germline ends came to 10 bases. In DNA, the CDR3 is TGCAGCGTTGTCAAGGCCGGGAACACTGAAGCTTTCTTT. Its protein product is CSVVKAGNTEAFF. Filled out from reference TRBV29-1 and TRBJ1-1, the complete variable domain reads SAVISQKPSRDICQRGTSLTIQCQVDSQVTMMFWYRQQPGQSLTLIATANQGSEATYESGFVIDKFPISRPNLTFSTLTVSNMSPEDSSIYLCSVVKAGNTEAFFGQGTRLTVV.